This TCR beta chain was identified during a study of cytomegalovirus exposure and HLA in healthy donors listed by TCRdb under 2017. Study-wide context: An earlier analysis of 550 to 700 of the donors reported 276 Gb of sequence data and 117 million unique TCR beta sequences from 150 million to 200 million T cells. HLA typing included class I and class II loci at four-digit resolution. To study patterns of TCR occurrence, a later analysis re-analyzed previously published TCR beta repertoires from just over 650 donors and added high-resolution HLA genotyping. Every discovery cohort repertoire had been produced on one sequencing platform. Typing coverage varied by locus: 629-630 donors for A, B, C, DRB1 and DQB1; approximately 500 for DQA1; approximately 570 for DPA1; 450 to 480 for DPB1. Four or five DR-DQ haplotypes were treated as single units for association and clustering because of strong linkage in the cohort. In the later analysis, no new phenotypic data were used to find candidate immune exposures; instead, reliance was placed on TCR beta sequences and their occurrence across donors. Among the roughly 400 genotyped donors, around 81% belonged to the genetic ancestry cluster associated with self-reported Caucasian donors. In an earlier analysis of several hundred of the donors, high-throughput TCR beta sequencing was used to judge whether each TCR beta V gene segment behaved as functional or pseudogenic. Across some 400 genotyped donors of the cohort, an average of about 240,000 unique TCR beta nucleotide sequences per donor were sequenced, and roughly 20% of those sequences were non-productive. To predict cytomegalovirus infection status, the study brought together high-throughput TCR immunosequencing, statistical association of individual TCRs with disease status, and machine learning. Using immunosequencing, the study profiled T cell repertoires from 666 subjects and related those repertoires to cytomegalovirus serostatus. A separate validation cohort of approximately 130 different subjects was used in addition to the roughly 700-subject first cohort. Genome-wide SNP genotypes for about 55% of the roughly 670 donors were used in a later genetic analysis, which treated that subset as a discovery cohort. An early release that covered 500 to 800 HLA-typed donors contained approximately 300 gigabases of sequencing data and some 87 million unique TCR sequences. The aim of the study was to test whether cataloging public T cell receptors could identify signatures of past pathogen exposure. Donor age, sex, ethnicity and CMV serostatus were compiled together with the repertoire data.

In total, approximately 700 healthy bone marrow donors made up the cohort. All cohort members were sampled while nominally healthy, although unrecorded immune exposures were likely present. The donor was CMV seronegative and belonged to the group of around 400 seronegative cohort members. A peripheral blood sample was provided by each donor, and peripheral blood mononuclear cells were used for TCR beta sequencing. The Qiagen DNeasy Blood Extraction Kit was used to extract genomic DNA from the blood cell samples. Library preparation employed the immunoSEQ multiplex PCR assay. For the multiplex PCR, a mixture combining 60 forward primers for TCR Vbeta segments and 13 reverse primers for TCR Jbeta segments was used. Amplification of the CDR3 region of rearranged TCR beta genes was performed with a multiplex PCR assay on genomic DNA. The amplified TCR beta libraries were sequenced on the Illumina HiSeq System as 87-base-pair reads. Concerning the study's data processing: In a later analysis, around 80 million unique TCR beta chains were counted across the 650 to 750 repertoires, and roughly 10 million of these chains were shared by at least two donors. A nearest-neighbor algorithm error-corrected the raw reads and collapsed the reads into unique sequences, merging closely related sequences to remove PCR and sequencing errors. CDR3 sequences were aligned to IMGT reference sequences to assign V, D and J gene segments. For a sequence to be retained, a match of at least six nucleotides to both a V gene segment and a J gene segment was required. A rearrangement was called productive if the CDR3 had no stop codons and remained in frame with V and J, and every other rearrangement was called non-productive. Following IMGT convention, CDR3 was defined as the stretch from the second conserved V-encoded cysteine up to the conserved J-encoded phenylalanine. The earlier analysis of roughly 590 of the donors excluded any sequence lacking an unambiguous match to a single V gene segment. In an earlier analysis of approximately 590 of the donors, a V segment was called functional when productive rearrangements were above 56.7%, and segregating when the standard deviation between donors exceeded 5%. A statistical classification framework was built to diagnose cytomegalovirus status from the catalog of TCR beta chain sequences. V and J gene assignment, in a later analysis, came from comparing TCR nucleotide sequences with IMGT/GENE-DB human TR gene sequences. Using the TCRdist pipeline, a later analysis assigned CDR3 sequences along with most-parsimonious VDJ recombination scenarios. In a later analysis, every TCR beta chain was defined by the combination of its CDR3 amino acid sequence and its V-gene family, and reads without a unique V-gene family were dropped. In a later analysis, several hundred highly shared, low-generation-probability nucleotide sequences were removed to address suspected cross-contamination and a sequencing artifact. A later analysis calculated a clonal expansion index for each public chain from normalized within-repertoire ranks of inferred template counts. A later analysis computed generation probabilities with a VDJ recombination model fitted to out-of-frame rearrangements, and checked the results against IGoR. Hypergeometric tests were used in a later analysis to score TCR-TCR, TCR-HLA and TCR-CMV co-occurrence, with a repertoire-size bias correction applied to the TCR pairs. False discovery rates were estimated in a later analysis by permuting HLA or CMV assignments 20 times. In a later analysis, co-occurring TCRs were grouped using DBSCAN, and TCRdist sequence similarity was added for clustering within HLA-allele-positive subsets. Repertoires with fewer than 30,000 or more than 120,000 public chains, plus five repertoires with anomalous nucleotide sharing, were excluded from co-occurrence clustering. TCRdb obtained this table from immuneACCESS and retained in-frame rearrangements with V and J assigned. These tables miss some clones; where compared with another copy, unresolved V genes account for less than half of the shortfall, and the remainder is unexplained. The D gene and trimming were derived from the DNA, and the V and J assignments and clone size from that table. This sample gives 180,000 or so clones in total; around 80% of them show up just once. Of the sample, 1.5% to 2% falls within the top ten clones.

Of note for this clone: Its antigen remains undetermined. The input lacks base qualities; no much larger clone sits a single base away.

The paper as a whole reports these results and caveats: According to a later analysis, TCR association rates differed among HLA loci, with DRB1 alleles showing the most associated TCRs and HLA-C alleles showing the fewest. A further reported finding was that TCR beta sequences accurately predicted the HLA-A and HLA-B alleles for most subjects in the first cohort. Because HLA typing was missing for some donors at each locus, association tests included only the typed subset. Sequencing depth was assumed to be roughly uniform across donors in the presence/absence analyses, though that assumption may not hold. Cytomegalovirus status was reported to be diagnosed by the classifier with high specificity and sensitivity in both the original and validation cohorts. According to a later genetic analysis, donors in an Asian-associated ancestry cluster had fewer N-insertions in productive TCRs than the approximately 650-donor mean. Assigning TCR associations to individual alleles was difficult when HLA alleles, especially DR and DQ, strongly co-occurred. A later analysis reported that several top co-occurrence clusters appeared linked to parvovirus B19, influenza, CMV and Epstein-Barr virus. According to a later analysis, most CMV-associated TCR beta chains appeared to be HLA-restricted, and the HLA associations seemed to be driven largely by CMV exposure. Three of the identified cytomegalovirus-associated TCR beta chains were confirmed in vitro to be specific for cytomegalovirus antigens. In an earlier analysis of under 600 of the donors, most TCR beta V segments were observed in productive rearrangements about 90% or about 30% of the time, broadly matching IMGT annotations. A later analysis found that HLA-associated TCR beta chains were more clonally expanded and had lower generation probabilities than equally common non-associated chains. According to the authors, the approach could potentially be generalized to other disease states and immunological phenotypes. At a false discovery rate of 0.05, a later analysis linked around 15,000 TCR beta sequences to specific HLA alleles. The cohort was sequenced for TCR beta chains only, and without alpha or paired-chain data the features that could be detected were limited. CMV serostatus was the only immune exposure information available for the cohort. The study gave a list of over 150 TCR beta chains associated with cytomegalovirus. Because counts were too low, under 20 rarely observed V segments, including chromosome 9 orphons, were left out of the earlier analysis of about 500 of the donors. Correlated functional status among segregating V segments might reflect linkage disequilibrium, but an unknown experimental factor could not be ruled out. The sequencing pipeline was judged likely to have produced a cluster of highly shared sequence variants as a technical artifact. V-gene and J-gene trimming of TCR beta chains was associated with a missense DCLRE1C variant in a later genetic analysis, and the association was replicated in an independent cohort. While some public TCRs were present in many individuals, most TCR sequences turned up only very rarely across donors.

The sequence was obtained from a woman aged 25-40 years in good health and CMV-seronegative. Sample: PBMCs.

At the DNA level, the sequence is TGTGCCTGGCGGGAGGTAATTGAGTATTTT. It translates as CAWREVIEYF. The chain couples TRBV30 to TRBJ2-3; 7 bases in the junction line up with TRBD2. Clipping removes 5 bases from V and 13 bases from J, with 6 as the unmatched junction base count. CDR1 and CDR2 were assigned from the germline V gene (reference sequence) as GTSNPN and SVGIG. The CDR3 runs 10 amino acids, cysteine and phenylalanine included. The DNA shown is the 30-base CDR3, in frame from base 1.